The 9 T cell receptor beta chains below all came from one sample that was sequenced in a study of cytomegalovirus exposure and HLA in healthy donors. The PCR ran on 60 Vbeta and 13 Jbeta primers. The table came from immunoSEQ multiplex PCR; TCRdb's copy has only in-frame clones and leaves some out. The table lists under 150,000 clones, more than 60% of them singletons. Sequencing was performed on PBMCs. The source is a woman between 35 and 50 years old in good health and CMV-seronegative.

The gene calls are TRBV2 and TRBJ2-1; D may be TRBD2 (8 bases). Trimming left V 10 bases short and J 5 bases short, with 21 bases between. The CDR3 length is 15 residues. Germline V gives CDR1 SNHLY, CDR2 FYNNEI. CDR3 amino acids: CATPGDSGSNNEQFF. The CDR3 nucleotides are TGTGCCACCCCAGGGGACAGCGGGAGTAACAATGAGCAGTTCTTC.

This clone was observed a single time. A junction end diverges from the germline sequence, so it may reflect a read error. The rearrangement uses TRBV6-5 and TRBJ2-7, with D perhaps TRBD1 (6 bases). CDR1 and CDR2 from the germline V gene are MNHEY and SVGAGI. The CDR3 extends over 15 amino acids. DNA of the CDR3: TGTGCCAGCAGTTATAAAGTACAGGGCCCCTACGGGCAGTACTTC. Residues: CASSYKVQGPYGQYF.

The V gene is TRBV15, the J gene TRBJ2-5, with 8 bases lining up with TRBD1. The assigned J gene may be wrong: the sequence end matches TRBJ2-7 better. Per germline, CDR1 LNHNV and CDR2 YYDKDF (reference sequence). The length of the CDR3 is 14 residues. The CDR3: CATSRQGADYEQYF. The CDR3 DNA sequence: TGTGCCACCAGCAGACAGGGGGCGGACTACGAGCAGTACTTC.

The J gene is TRBJ2-1, the V gene TRBV9; 11 bases agree with TRBD2. The CDR3 is 14 amino acids. Trimming removed 2 bases from V and 6 bases from J; junction bases left unmatched: 1. From germline, CDR1 is SGDLS and CDR2 YYNGEE. The CDR3 reads CASSVLAGGNEQFF. CDR3 sequence (DNA): TGTGCCAGCAGCGTTCTAGCGGGGGGCAATGAGCAGTTCTTC. The full variable domain, with the rest looked up from reference TRBV9 and TRBJ2-1, is DSGVTQTPKHLITATGQRVTLRCSPRSGDLSVYWYQQSLDQGLQFLIQYYNGEERAKGNILERFSAQQFPDLHSELNLSSLELGDSALYFCASSVLAGGNEQFFGPGTRLTVL.

A few counts support this clone. The CDR3 DNA reads as TGTGCCAGCAGCTTCCGGACTAGCGGCTACGAGCAGTACTTC. Translated, it gives CASSFRTSGYEQYF. The chain has TRBV9 and TRBJ2-7, with 10 bases lining up with TRBD2. V was pared by 4 bases and J by 3 bases, with 4 bases of the junction left unmatched. CDR1 is SGDLS and CDR2 is YYNGEE in the germline V gene. This CDR3 region has 14 residues.

The chain carries TRBV7-9 and TRBJ2-2; D uncertain. The CDR3 is 15 amino acids. Trimming shortened V by 1 base and J by 2 bases, and 8 bases separated the two germline ends. Per the germline V gene, CDR1 is SEHNR and CDR2 is FQNEAQ (reference sequence). In DNA form, the CDR3 reads TGTGCCAGCAGCTTAGTTGGCAGAAACACCGGGGAGCTGTTTTTT. Its protein is CASSLVGRNTGELFF.

This clone appeared a single time. The rearrangement uses TRBV7-3 and TRBJ2-2; 7 bases are shared with TRBD2. The CDR3 is made up of 14 amino acids. Unmatched junction bases numbered 4, after V lost 5 bases and J lost 4 bases. Germline CDR1 and CDR2: SGHTA and FQGTGA. Written as DNA, the CDR3 is TGTGCCAGCAGCCAGGGACTATCCACCGGGGAGCTGTTTTTT. Its translation: CASSQGLSTGELFF.

The sample holds a few counts of this clone. An end of the junction differs from the germline gene, which may be a read error. The genes are TRBV5-6 and TRBJ2-6, with TRBD1 as a possible D gene (5 bases). Germline lookup yields CDR1 SGHDT and CDR2 YYEEEE. The CDR3 has 14 amino acids. The CDR3, as DNA: TGTGCCAGCAGCTCAAGCTCTGGGGCCAACGGCCTGACTTTC. The encoded protein is CASSSSSGANGLTF.

This clone showed up just a few times. The chain has TRBV19 and TRBJ2-3; TRBD2 aligns across 8 bases. Germline-derived CDR1 and CDR2 are LNHDA and SQIVND (reference sequence). This CDR3 spans 14 amino acids. V lost 6 bases and J lost 2; bases outside the gene matches: 4. CDR3 in amino acids: CASRRRGDTDTQYF. For the CDR3, the DNA is TGTGCCAGTAGGAGGCGGGGGGACACAGATACGCAGTATTTT.